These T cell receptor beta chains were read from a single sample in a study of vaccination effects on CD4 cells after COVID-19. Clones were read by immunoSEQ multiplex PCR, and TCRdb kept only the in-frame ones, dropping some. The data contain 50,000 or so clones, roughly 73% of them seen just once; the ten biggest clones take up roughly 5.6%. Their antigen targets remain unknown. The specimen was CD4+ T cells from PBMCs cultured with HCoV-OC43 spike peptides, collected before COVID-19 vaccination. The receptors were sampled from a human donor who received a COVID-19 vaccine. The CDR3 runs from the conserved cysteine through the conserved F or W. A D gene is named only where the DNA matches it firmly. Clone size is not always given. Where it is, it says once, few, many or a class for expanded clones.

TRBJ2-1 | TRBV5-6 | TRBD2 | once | CASGLAGGSSEQFF | TGTGCCAGCGGACTAGCGGGGGGGTCCTCCGAGCAGTTCTTC
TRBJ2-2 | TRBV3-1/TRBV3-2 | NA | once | CASSRGAGDTGELFF | TGTGCCAGCAGCCGGGGGGCAGGGGACACCGGGGAGCTGTTTTTT
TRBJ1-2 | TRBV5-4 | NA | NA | CASSLVAGGEGPLPYGYTF | TGTGCCAGCAGCTTGGTCGCAGGCGGAGAGGGGCCCCTGCCCTATGGCTACACCTTC
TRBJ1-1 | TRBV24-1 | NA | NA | CATSDVPPSTEAFF | TGTGCCACCAGTGATGTCCCACCGAGCACTGAAGCTTTCTTT
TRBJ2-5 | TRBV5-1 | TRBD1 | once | CASSLDPGQGLKGTQYF | TGCGCCAGCAGCTTGGATCCGGGACAGGGATTGAAGGGGACCCAGTACTTC
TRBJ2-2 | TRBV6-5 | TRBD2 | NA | CASSLGLAPTGELFF | TGTGCCAGCAGTCTAGGACTAGCGCCGACCGGGGAGCTGTTTTTT
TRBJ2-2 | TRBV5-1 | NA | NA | CASSPENTGELFF | TGCGCCAGCAGCCCGGAGAACACCGGGGAGCTGTTTTTT
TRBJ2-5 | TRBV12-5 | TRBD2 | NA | CASGKSGGPRETQYF | TGTGCTAGTGGGAAGAGCGGGGGGCCGAGAGAGACCCAGTACTTC
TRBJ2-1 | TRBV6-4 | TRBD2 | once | CASSDQGGGGNEQFF | TGTGCCAGCAGTGATCAGGGCGGGGGGGGCAATGAGCAGTTCTTC
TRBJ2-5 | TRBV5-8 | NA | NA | CASPSFPGGTQETQYF | TGTGCCAGCCCCTCTTTCCCCGGCGGGACCCAAGAGACCCAGTACTTC
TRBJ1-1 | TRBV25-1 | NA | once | CASSHQGTEAFF | TGTGCCAGCAGTCATCAGGGGACTGAAGCTTTCTTT
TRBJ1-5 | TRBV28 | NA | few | CASSVMGEGVSFVQPQHF | TGTGCCAGCAGTGTGATGGGGGAGGGGGTCAGTTTTGTACAGCCCCAGCATTTT
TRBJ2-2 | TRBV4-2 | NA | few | CASSHGTGNTGELFF | TGTGCCAGCAGCCACGGGACGGGGAACACCGGGGAGCTGTTTTTT
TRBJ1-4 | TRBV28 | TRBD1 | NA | CASSVRDRDEKLFF | TGTGCCAGCAGCGTTCGGGACAGGGATGAAAAACTGTTTTTT
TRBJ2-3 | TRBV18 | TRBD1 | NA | CASSLSTGELDTQYF | TGTGCCAGCTCCCTTAGCACAGGGGAATTGGATACGCAGTATTTT
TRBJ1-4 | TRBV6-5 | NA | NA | CASSYGGAGEKLFF | TGTGCCAGCAGTTACGGTGGGGCGGGGGAAAAACTGTTTTTT
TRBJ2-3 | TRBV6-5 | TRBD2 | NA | CASRREGLKWDTQYF | TGTGCCAGCAGGCGGGAGGGTCTGAAGTGGGATACGCAGTATTTT
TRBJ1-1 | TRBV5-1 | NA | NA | CASSSSRNTEAFF | TGCGCCAGCAGCTCCTCAAGGAACACTGAAGCTTTCTTT
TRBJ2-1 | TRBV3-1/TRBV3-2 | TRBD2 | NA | CASSSPGEAGVNEQFF | TGTGCCAGCAGCTCTCCGGGAGAAGCGGGAGTCAATGAGCAGTTCTTC
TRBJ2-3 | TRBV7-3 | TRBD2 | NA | CASSSPSLAGGPADTQYF | TGTGCCAGCAGTTCCCCTTCATTAGCGGGGGGGCCGGCAGATACGCAGTATTTT
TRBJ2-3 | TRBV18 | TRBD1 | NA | CASSFGTGGTDTQYF | TGTGCCAGCTCCTTCGGGACAGGGGGCACAGATACGCAGTATTTT
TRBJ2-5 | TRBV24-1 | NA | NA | CATSLSPQETQYF | TGTGCCACCAGCCTAAGTCCCCAAGAGACCCAGTACTTC
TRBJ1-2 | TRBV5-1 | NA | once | CASSLAPPQGEGYTF | TGCGCCAGCAGCTTGGCCCCCCCCCAGGGCGAGGGCTACACCTTC
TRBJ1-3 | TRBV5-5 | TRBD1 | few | CASSSAGQGAGNTIYF | TGTGCCAGCAGCTCCGCCGGACAGGGGGCAGGAAACACCATATATTTT
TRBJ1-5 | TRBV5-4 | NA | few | CASSFGGRSNQPQHF | TGTGCCAGCAGCTTCGGGGGACGGAGCAATCAGCCCCAGCATTTT
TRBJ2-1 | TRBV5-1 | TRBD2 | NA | CASSQTKGTSGGINEQFF | TGCGCCAGCAGCCAAACGAAAGGCACTAGCGGGGGTATCAATGAGCAGTTCTTC
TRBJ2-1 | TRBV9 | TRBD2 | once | CASSVREGLNEQFF | TGTGCCAGCAGCGTCCGGGAGGGTCTGAATGAGCAGTTCTTC
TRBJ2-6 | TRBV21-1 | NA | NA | CASSKARVGRTLSGANVLTF | TGTGCCAGCAGCAAAGCGCGCGTGGGGCGGACACTCTCTGGGGCCAACGTCCTGACTTTC
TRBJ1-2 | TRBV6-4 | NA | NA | CASSEVYSHGYTF | TGTGCCAGCAGTGAAGTCTACTCCCATGGCTACACCTTC
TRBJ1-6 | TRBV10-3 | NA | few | CAISLQNSYNSPLHF | TGTGCCATCAGTCTACAAAACTCCTATAATTCACCCCTCCACTTT
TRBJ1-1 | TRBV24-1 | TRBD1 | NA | CATSDSTGDTEAFF | TGTGCCACCAGTGATTCCACAGGGGACACTGAAGCTTTCTTT
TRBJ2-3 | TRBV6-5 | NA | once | CASSYVAGPADTQYF | TGTGCCAGCAGTTACGTGGCGGGGCCCGCCGATACGCAGTATTTT
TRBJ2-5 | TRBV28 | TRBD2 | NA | CASSSPGLGISETQYF | TGTGCCAGCAGTTCACCGGGACTAGGGATCTCCGAGACCCAGTACTTC
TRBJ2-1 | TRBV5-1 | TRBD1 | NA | CASSLPGTGGNNEQFF | TGCGCCAGCAGCTTACCCGGGACAGGGGGAAACAATGAGCAGTTCTTC
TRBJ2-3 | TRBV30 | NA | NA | CAWSVPAGTDTQYF | TGTGCCTGGAGTGTACCAGCAGGCACAGATACGCAGTATTTT
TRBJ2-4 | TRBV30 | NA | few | CAWSQGSENIQYF | TGTGCCTGGAGTCAAGGGTCCGAGAACATTCAGTACTTC
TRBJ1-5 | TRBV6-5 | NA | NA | CASRALSLGSQPQHF | TGTGCCAGCAGAGCCCTCAGCCTCGGGAGTCAGCCCCAGCATTTT
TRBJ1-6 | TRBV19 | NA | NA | CASSISGSPLHF | TGTGCCAGTAGTATTTCCGGCTCACCCCTCCACTTT
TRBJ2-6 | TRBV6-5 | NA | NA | CASRRDFSGANVLTF | TGTGCCAGCAGGAGGGACTTCTCTGGGGCCAACGTCCTGACTTTC
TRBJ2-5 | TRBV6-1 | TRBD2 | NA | CASSGTSGGRQETQYF | TGTGCCAGCAGTGGGACTAGCGGGGGGAGACAAGAGACCCAGTACTTC
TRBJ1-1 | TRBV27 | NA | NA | CASRGDFMNTEAFF | TGTGCCAGCAGAGGGGATTTCATGAACACTGAAGCTTTCTTT
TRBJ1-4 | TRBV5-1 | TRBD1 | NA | CASSSGQLNEKLFF | TGCGCCAGCAGCTCGGGACAGCTTAATGAAAAACTGTTTTTT
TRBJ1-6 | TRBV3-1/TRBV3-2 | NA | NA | CASSRRAGVNSPLHF | TGTGCCAGCAGCCGAAGGGCAGGGGTTAATTCACCCCTCCACTTT